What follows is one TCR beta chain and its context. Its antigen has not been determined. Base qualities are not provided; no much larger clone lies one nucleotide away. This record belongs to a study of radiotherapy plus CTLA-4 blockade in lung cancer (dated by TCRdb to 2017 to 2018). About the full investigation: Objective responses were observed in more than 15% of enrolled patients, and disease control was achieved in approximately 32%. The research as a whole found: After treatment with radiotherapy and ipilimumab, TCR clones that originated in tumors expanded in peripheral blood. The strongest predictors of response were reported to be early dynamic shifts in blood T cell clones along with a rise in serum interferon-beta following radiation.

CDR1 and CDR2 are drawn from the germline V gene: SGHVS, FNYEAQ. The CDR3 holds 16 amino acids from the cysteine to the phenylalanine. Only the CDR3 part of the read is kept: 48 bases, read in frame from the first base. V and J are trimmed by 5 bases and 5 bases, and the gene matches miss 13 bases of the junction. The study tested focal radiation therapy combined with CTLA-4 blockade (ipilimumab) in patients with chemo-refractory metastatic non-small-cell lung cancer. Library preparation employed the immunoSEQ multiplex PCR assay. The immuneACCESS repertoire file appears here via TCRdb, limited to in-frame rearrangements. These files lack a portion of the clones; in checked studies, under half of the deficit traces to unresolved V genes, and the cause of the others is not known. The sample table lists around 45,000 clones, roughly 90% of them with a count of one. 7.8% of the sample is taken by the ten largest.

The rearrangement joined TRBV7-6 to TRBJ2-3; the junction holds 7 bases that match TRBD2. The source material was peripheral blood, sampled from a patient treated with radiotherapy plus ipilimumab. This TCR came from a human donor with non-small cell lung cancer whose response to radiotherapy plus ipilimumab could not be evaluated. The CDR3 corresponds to CASSGGVGPHGDTQYF. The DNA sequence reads TGTGCCAGCAGCGGGGGGGTGGGACCCCATGGAGATACGCAGTATTTT. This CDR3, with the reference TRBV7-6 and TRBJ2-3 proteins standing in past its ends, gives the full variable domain GAGVSQSPRYKVTKRGQDVALRCDPISGHVSLYWYRQALGQGPEFLTYFNYEAQQDKSGLPNDRFSAERPEGSISTLTIQRTEQRDSAMYRCASSGGVGPHGDTQYFGPGTRLTVL.